A single sample gave rise to the 21 T cell receptor beta chains below, sequenced in a study of blood T cell repertoires in COVID-19. Sequenced by immunoSEQ multiplex PCR; TCRdb stores in-frame clones only, minus some. The table has some 180,000 clones, approximately 87% seen once. The specimen sequenced was peripheral blood. These receptors originate from a man between 65 and 85 years old with active or convalescent COVID-19.

In its sample, this clone was seen many times. The rearrangement uses TRBV19 and TRBJ1-4, with 10 bases fitting TRBD1. J was trimmed by 4 bases and V by 6 bases; bases with no gene match: 11. This CDR3 is 17 amino acids long. Germline V gene lookup returns CDR1 LNHDA and CDR2 SQIVND (reference sequence). The CDR3 DNA is TGTGCCAGTAGCCACCCATCCGGACAGGGGGATAATGAAAAACTGTTTTTT. Protein: CASSHPSGQGDNEKLFF.

This clone has only a few counts. The chain carries TRBV30 and TRBJ2-7; D may be TRBD1 (6 bases). CDR3 length: 15 residues. Trimming stripped 3 bases from V and 2 bases from J, with 17 bases between. Looked up from germline, CDR1 is GTSNPN and CDR2 is SVGIG (reference sequence). CDR3 sequence (DNA): TGTGCCTGGAGCGAGCCTGGGACATTTCCCTACGAGCAGTACTTC. Protein product: CAWSEPGTFPYEQYF.

The CDR3 loop reads CASSQDQAGAGEKLFF. The DNA for the CDR3 is TGCGCCAGCAGCCAAGATCAGGCAGGGGCTGGAGAAAAACTGTTTTTT. This chain connects TRBV4-3 to TRBJ1-4; D may be TRBD1 (6 bases). The V gene lost 0 bases and the J gene lost 8 bases, with 16 bases spanning the gap. Per germline, CDR1 LGHNA and CDR2 YSLEER. The CDR3 runs 16 residues.

The chain is built from TRBV2 and TRBJ1-1; unclear D gene. This CDR3 region has 14 residues. Trimming took 1 base from V and 3 from J, leaving 9 bases between them. The germline gives CDR1 SNHLY, CDR2 FYNNEI. The CDR3 is CASSEGLDDTEAFF. The DNA for the CDR3 is TGTGCCAGCAGTGAAGGACTTGATGACACTGAAGCTTTCTTT. Using reference TRBV2 and TRBJ1-1 for the parts outside the CDR3, the full variable domain is EPEVTQTPSHQVTQMGQEVILRCVPISNHLYFYWYRQILGQKVEFLVSFYNNEISEKSEIFDDQFSVERPDGSNFTLKIRSTKLEDSAMYFCASSEGLDDTEAFFGQGTRLTVV.

The V and J genes are TRBV4-3 and TRBJ1-4; D may be TRBD1 (5 bases). Trimming stripped 2 bases from V and 8 bases from J, with 12 bases between. Germline V gives CDR1 LGHNA, CDR2 YSLEER. This CDR3 spans 14 amino acids. As DNA, the CDR3 is TGCGCCAGCAGCCAACGGCAGGGTATAGAAAAACTGTTTTTT. Translated: CASSQRQGIEKLFF.

This rearrangement joins TRBV30 to TRBJ1-2; 9 bases align to TRBD1. In germline, CDR1 is GTSNPN, CDR2 SVGIG (reference sequence). Trimming removed 3 bases from V and 7 bases from J; junction bases left unmatched: 15. This CDR3 region has 16 residues. The CDR3 protein is CAWREPRGTGWGGYTF. CDR3 DNA sequence: TGTGCCTGGAGAGAACCGAGGGGGACAGGGTGGGGTGGCTACACCTTC.

This chain joins TRBV24-1 and TRBJ2-7; TRBD2 matches at 7 bases. V lost 4 bases, J lost 2 bases, and 13 bases stayed unmatched. This CDR3 has 17 amino acids. Germline V gene lookup returns CDR1 KGHDR and CDR2 SFDVKD. CDR3 loop: CATSDRNPLTSAYEQYF. The DNA for the CDR3 is TGTGCCACCAGTGACAGGAATCCTCTCACTAGCGCCTACGAGCAGTACTTC.

CDR3 loop: CASRETGSTYGYTF. CDR3 DNA sequence: TGTGCCAGCAGGGAGACAGGGTCTACCTATGGCTACACCTTC. The chain links TRBV6-6 to TRBJ1-2; 7 bases map to TRBD1. The germline V gene encodes CDR1 MNHNY and CDR2 SVGAGI (reference sequence). Unmatched junction bases numbered 8, after V lost 6 bases and J lost 4 bases. CDR3 size: 14 residues.

This chain joins TRBV6-5 and TRBJ1-4, with TRBD1 identical over 7 bases. V lost 3 bases to trimming and J lost 5 bases; unmatched junction nucleotides: 6. Looked up from germline, CDR1 is MNHEY and CDR2 is SVGAGI. The CDR3 loop spans 15 amino acids. As DNA, the CDR3 is TGTGCCAGCAGTTATGGGGGACAGCAAAATGAAAAACTGTTTTTT. It encodes CASSYGGQQNEKLFF.

This chain joins TRBV27 and TRBJ2-7, with 10 bases aligning to TRBD2. V lost 6 bases to trimming and J lost 7 bases; unmatched junction nucleotides: 15. The CDR3 runs to 16 residues. Germline V gives CDR1 MNHEY, CDR2 SMNVEV (reference sequence). This CDR3 is CASSLGPVAGGKEQYF. CDR3 nucleotide sequence: TGTGCCAGCAGCCTGGGACCCGTAGCGGGAGGTAAGGAGCAGTACTTC.

This rearrangement joins TRBV6-2 or TRBV6-3 to TRBJ1-1; D not resolved. The CDR3 spans 15 residues. CDR1 is MNHEY and CDR2 is SVGEGT in the germline V gene. V was clipped by 5 bases and J by 8 bases, with 21 bases between them. The DNA for the CDR3 is TGTGCCAGCAGTACATACGGGAGTGCCTGGGAGGAAGCTTTCTTT. This translates into CASSTYGSAWEEAFF.

This rearrangement joins TRBV18 to TRBJ1-1, with TRBD1 as a possible D gene (5 bases). The V end lost 2 bases, the J end lost 0 bases, and 10 bases lay between the germline ends. The CDR3 runs to 15 residues. Per the germline V gene, CDR1 is KGHSH and CDR2 is LQKENI. CDR3 DNA: TGTGCCAGCTCACCAGGGGCGAGGATGAACACTGAAGCTTTCTTT. The encoded protein is CASSPGARMNTEAFF. Complete variable domain (other parts from reference TRBV18 and TRBJ1-1): NAGVMQNPRHLVRRRGQEARLRCSPMKGHSHVYWYRQLPEEGLKFMVYLQKENIIDESGMPKERFSAEFPKEGPSILRIQQVVRGDSAAYFCASSPGARMNTEAFFGQGTRLTVV.

The chain is built from TRBV19 and TRBJ2-7; 9 nucleotides line up with TRBD1. Germline loops: CDR1 LNHDA, CDR2 SQIVND (reference sequence). CDR3 length equals 16 residues. The J segment lost 3 bases and the V segment lost 5 bases, leaving 11 bases of the junction unmatched. In DNA, the CDR3 is TGTGCCAGTAGTTATGGGACACGGGACAGGGACTACGAGCAGTACTTC. The encoded protein is CASSYGTRDRDYEQYF.

The V gene is TRBV6-5, the J gene TRBJ2-5; D remains ambiguous. V gave up 0 bases and J gave up 2 bases, with 7 bases separating them. The CDR3 is 14 amino acids. The germline V gene encodes CDR1 MNHEY and CDR2 SVGAGI. The DNA for the CDR3 is TGTGCCAGCAGTTACTCGAGCCGGCAAGAGACCCAGTACTTC. Translating gives CASSYSSRQETQYF.

CDR3 protein: CASSRGSPTNTGELFF. The CDR3 DNA follows: TGTGCCAGCAGCAGGGGGAGCCCCACGAACACCGGGGAGCTGTTTTTT. The V and J genes are TRBV6-2 or TRBV6-3 and TRBJ2-2; TRBD1 aligns across 7 bases. The V gene's germline CDR1 is MNHEY and CDR2 SVGEGT. This CDR3 is 16 amino acids long. The V gene end was trimmed by 6 bases and the J gene end by 0 bases; junction bases not matched to a gene: 7.

This clone came up once. V usage is TRBV7-6 and J usage is TRBJ1-6, with 9 bases fitting TRBD1. The length of the CDR3 is 15 residues. Germline V gene lookup returns CDR1 SGHVS and CDR2 FNYEAQ. The V gene end was trimmed by 5 bases and the J gene end by 6 bases; junction bases not matched to a gene: 5. The CDR3 sequence is CASSPRDRANSPLHF. The CDR3 nucleotides read TGTGCCAGCAGCCCCCGGGACAGGGCTAATTCACCCCTCCACTTT.

This chain connects TRBV24-1 to TRBJ2-3, with 10 bases that match TRBD2. The CDR3 has 17 residues. Trimming removed 4 bases from V and 8 bases from J; junction bases left unmatched: 14. The germline gives CDR1 KGHDR, CDR2 SFDVKD. The CDR3 region has the DNA TGTGCCACCAGTGACCACAGTTATAGCGGGAGGTGGAGTACGCAGTATTTT. Amino acids: CATSDHSYSGRWSTQYF.

The chain uses TRBV7-2 and TRBJ1-1, with no clear D. Deletions cut 1 base from V and 0 bases from J, with 15 bases between. Germline assignment: CDR1 SGHTA and CDR2 FQGNSA. This CDR3 has 17 residues. CDR3 amino acids: CASSLGVESLMNTEAFF. The CDR3 region has the DNA TGTGCCAGCAGCTTAGGAGTTGAGAGTCTCATGAACACTGAAGCTTTCTTT. The entire variable domain, with the rest obtained from reference TRBV7-2 and TRBJ1-1, is as follows: GAGVSQSPSNKVTEKGKDVELRCDPISGHTALYWYRQSLGQGLEFLIYFQGNSAPDKSGLPSDRFSAERTGGSVSTLTIQRTQQEDSAVYLCASSLGVESLMNTEAFFGQGTRLTVV.

The table lists this clone with a few counts. V usage is TRBV7-3 and J usage is TRBJ1-2; a weak D match, TRBD1 (6 bases). CDR1 is SGHTA, CDR2 FQGTGA, per germline. This CDR3 has 13 amino acids. Deletions cut 2 bases from V and 8 bases from J, with 12 bases between. The CDR3 reads CASSLDPGAGYTF. The CDR3 DNA reads TGTGCCAGCAGCTTAGATCCAGGGGCAGGCTACACCTTC. Full variable domain (remainder filled in from reference TRBV7-3 and TRBJ1-2): GAGVSQTPSNKVTEKGKYVELRCDPISGHTALYWYRQSLGQGPEFLIYFQGTGAADDSGLPNDRFFAVRPEGSVSTLKIQRTERGDSAVYLCASSLDPGAGYTFGSGTRLTVV.

The genes are TRBV30 and TRBJ2-7, with 7 bases matching TRBD1. Germline V gene data show CDR1 as GTSNPN and CDR2 as SVGIG (reference sequence). V shed 4 bases and J 0 bases; nucleotides not matched to a gene: 6. The CDR3 is made up of 14 amino acids. The CDR3 nucleotides read TGTGCCTGGACCCGGACAGGAGCCTCCTACGAGCAGTACTTC. Its translation is CAWTRTGASYEQYF. The entire variable domain, with the rest obtained from reference TRBV30 and TRBJ2-7, is as follows: SQTIHQWPATLVQPVGSPLSLECTVEGTSNPNLYWYRQAAGRGLQLLFYSVGIGQISSEVPQNLSASRPQDRQFILSSKKLLLSDSGFYLCAWTRTGASYEQYFGPGTRLTVT.

About this clone: Other DNA variants within this sample encode the same CDR3. This sequence joins TRBV9 and TRBJ2-2; 9 bases agree with TRBD1. After removal of 0 bases from V and 4 bases from J, the junction contained 1 base not matched to a gene. The CDR3 loop spans 15 amino acids. Germline CDR1 and CDR2: SGDLS and YYNGEE. The DNA of the CDR3 is TGTGCCAGCAGCGTAGAGACAGGGGGCACCGGGGAGCTGTTTTTT. Its protein is CASSVETGGTGELFF. Full variable domain (remainder filled in from reference TRBV9 and TRBJ2-2): DSGVTQTPKHLITATGQRVTLRCSPRSGDLSVYWYQQSLDQGLQFLIQYYNGEERAKGNILERFSAQQFPDLHSELNLSSLELGDSALYFCASSVETGGTGELFFGEGSRLTVL.